Presented here are 27 T cell receptor beta chains from one specimen sequenced in a study of cytomegalovirus exposure and HLA in healthy donors (TCRdb year 2017). The library relied on the immunoSEQ multiplex PCR assay. The multiplex PCR relied on a mix of 60 forward primers for TCR Vbeta segments and 13 reverse primers for TCR Jbeta segments. Drawn from immuneACCESS, this table holds only the in-frame rearrangements with V and J called that TCRdb kept. Clones are partly lost; checked studies trace under half to an unresolved V gene and leave the rest unexplained. The sample profile shows some 200,000 clones; over 60% of them were found once. Together, the top ten hold about 2.3% of the sample. Source material: PBMCs. Source of these receptors: a woman between 50 and 59 years old in good health and CMV-seronegative.

This clone was counted only a few times. V usage is TRBV6-5 and J usage is TRBJ2-7; D not certain. V was trimmed by 6 bases and J by 0 bases, leaving 15 bases between them. The length of the CDR3 is 15 residues. Germline V gene data show CDR1 as MNHEY and CDR2 as SVGAGI. CDR3 in DNA: TGTGCCAGCAGCCCTGGAGATGTGACCTCCTACGAGCAGTACTTC. Amino acids: CASSPGDVTSYEQYF.

This chain uses TRBV5-1 with TRBJ2-7; no firm D call. Per germline, CDR1 SGHRS and CDR2 YFSETQ. V gave up 0 bases and J gave up 2 bases, with 18 bases separating them. This CDR3 is built from 17 residues. CDR3 nucleotides: TGCGCCAGCAGCTTGGCCCGGCCCCCAAGTGGGCCCTACGAGCAGTACTTC. This translates into CASSLARPPSGPYEQYF.

V gene TRBV5-5 combines with J gene TRBJ2-6; 9 nucleotides line up with TRBD1. This CDR3 has 17 residues. The germline V gene encodes CDR1 SGHKS and CDR2 YYEKEE (reference sequence). Germline trimming cut 5 bases from V and 0 bases from J; bases unmatched to any gene: 6. The CDR3 bases are TGTGCCAGCAGAGGACAGGGGATTAGCTCTGGGGCCAACGTCCTGACTTTC. Protein sequence: CASRGQGISSGANVLTF.

This chain links TRBV28 with TRBJ2-7, with 8 nucleotides matching TRBD2. Germline assignment: CDR1 MDHEN and CDR2 SYDVKM. The V and J ends lost 5 bases and 6 bases, in that order; junction bases with no gene match: 12. There are 15 residues in the CDR3. The CDR3 loop reads CASSQWGLVSLEQYF. CDR3 nucleotide sequence: TGTGCCAGCAGTCAATGGGGACTAGTTTCGCTCGAGCAGTACTTC.

This chain uses TRBV15 with TRBJ2-3; D call uncertain. Per germline, CDR1 LNHNV and CDR2 YYDKDF (reference sequence). This CDR3 region has 14 residues. V lost 5 bases and J lost 4, with 13 bases in between. As DNA, the CDR3 is TGTGCCACCAGCGGGCTTAGAGTCGCAGATACGCAGTATTTT. This encodes CATSGLRVADTQYF.

This clone is a singleton in its sample. The chain links TRBV30 to TRBJ1-3; TRBD1 matches at 7 bases. This CDR3 contains 16 residues. In germline, CDR1 is GTSNPN, CDR2 SVGIG (reference sequence). Unmatched junction bases numbered 8, after V lost 3 bases and J lost 0 bases. The CDR3 DNA reads as TGTGCCTGGAGCCCCGGACAGGTGAACTCTGGAAACACCATATATTTT. Translating it yields CAWSPGQVNSGNTIYF. Combining the CDR3 with reference TRBV30 and TRBJ1-3 gives the whole variable domain SQTIHQWPATLVQPVGSPLSLECTVEGTSNPNLYWYRQAAGRGLQLLFYSVGIGQISSEVPQNLSASRPQDRQFILSSKKLLLSDSGFYLCAWSPGQVNSGNTIYFGEGSWLTVV.

The sample holds a few counts of this clone. The rearrangement links TRBV6-6 to TRBJ2-1; perhaps TRBD2 as D (6 bases). CDR1 and CDR2 (germline): MNHNY, SVGAGI (reference sequence). CDR3 length: 16 amino acids. V was shortened by 0 bases and J by 0 bases, with 9 bases between the two germline ends. This chain's CDR3 is CASSYSGGDSYNEQFF. CDR3 sequence (DNA): TGTGCCAGCAGTTACTCAGGCGGGGACTCCTACAATGAGCAGTTCTTC.

The chain recombines TRBV28 with TRBJ2-7, with 13 bases matching TRBD2. The CDR3 runs 17 residues. Trimming took 4 bases from V and 1 from J; bases not matched to a gene: 7. The germline V gene encodes CDR1 MDHEN and CDR2 SYDVKM. In DNA, the CDR3 is TGTGCCAGCAGTTCTCTGGGACTAGCGGGACCGTCCTACGAGCAGTACTTC. It codes for CASSSLGLAGPSYEQYF. The full variable domain, rest sourced from reference TRBV28 and TRBJ2-7, is DVKVTQSSRYLVKRTGEKVFLECVQDMDHENMFWYRQDPGLGLRLIYFSYDVKMKEKGDIPEGYSVSREKKERFSLILESASTNQTSMYLCASSSLGLAGPSYEQYFGPGTRLTVT.

There are a few counts of this clone. The V gene is TRBV2, the J gene TRBJ2-5, with no clear D. The V and J ends lost 4 bases and 5 bases respectively, with 17 bases between them. This CDR3 is built from 15 residues. Germline V CDR1 and CDR2: SNHLY, FYNNEI. This CDR3 is CASSAAGVPAETQYF. The CDR3 nucleotides are TGTGCCAGCAGTGCCGCCGGAGTACCAGCGGAGACCCAGTACTTC.

This chain links TRBV5-8 with TRBJ2-2, with no clear D. Germline lookup yields CDR1 SGHTS and CDR2 YDEGEE. Trimming cost V 2 bases and J 1 base, with 9 bases left between them. The CDR3 spans 15 residues. The CDR3 reads CASSFSVMNTGELFF. The CDR3 DNA reads TGTGCCAGCAGCTTTTCCGTTATGAACACCGGGGAGCTGTTTTTT. Based on the CDR3 plus reference TRBV5-8 and TRBJ2-2, the full variable domain is EAGVTQSPTHLIKTRGQQATLRCSPISGHTSVYWYQQALGLGLQFLLWYDEGEERNRGNFPPRFSGRQFPNYSSELNVNALELEDSALYLCASSFSVMNTGELFFGEGSRLTVL.

The chain is built from TRBV14 and TRBJ2-5; 11 bases align to TRBD1. Germline trimming cut 3 bases from V and 2 bases from J; bases unmatched to any gene: 8. The CDR3 runs 17 residues. Germline-derived CDR1 and CDR2 are SGHDN and FVKESK. The CDR3 is CASSHYGQGAGQETQYF. CDR3 sequence (DNA): TGTGCCAGCAGCCACTATGGACAGGGGGCGGGTCAAGAGACCCAGTACTTC.

The chain links TRBV28 to TRBJ2-1; D is perhaps TRBD1 (5 bases). Germline CDR1 and CDR2: MDHEN and SYDVKM. The V and J ends lost 6 bases and 10 bases respectively, with 19 bases between them. The CDR3 covers 14 residues. The CDR3 sequence is CASSEILDSREQFF. DNA of the CDR3: TGTGCCAGCAGCGAGATCCTAGACAGTCGCGAGCAGTTCTTC.

V gene TRBV28 combines with J gene TRBJ2-5, with TRBD2 identical over 7 bases. Losses at the gene ends were 5 bases for V and 6 bases for J; bases not matched to a gene: 9. Germline V gene sequence: CDR1 MDHEN, CDR2 SYDVKM. The CDR3 spans 14 residues. The DNA for the CDR3 is TGTGCCAGCAGTCCCGAGTCGGGGGGTCAGACCCAGTACTTC. This gives the protein CASSPESGGQTQYF.

The gene calls are TRBV2 and TRBJ2-1, with TRBD2 identical over 8 bases. This CDR3 has 13 amino acids. CDR1 and CDR2 from the germline V gene are SNHLY and FYNNEI. With 7 bases clipped from V and 10 bases from J, the junction kept 9 bases outside the gene matches. The CDR3: CASNGNVAGEQFF. The CDR3 DNA is TGTGCCAGCAACGGGAACGTAGCGGGGGAGCAGTTCTTC.

This sequence joins TRBV5-1 and TRBJ2-5; 9 bases fit TRBD1. CDR3 length equals 17 residues. From germline, CDR1 is SGHRS and CDR2 YFSETQ. The V segment lost 0 bases and the J segment 2 bases; nucleotides outside the gene matches: 8. Here the CDR3 reads CASSLAWTGDYQETQYF. The CDR3 DNA reads as TGCGCCAGCAGCTTGGCGTGGACAGGGGACTATCAAGAGACCCAGTACTTC.

The V and J genes are TRBV20-1 and TRBJ2-5, with a weak D call TRBD2 (5 bases). With 2 bases removed from V and 14 bases from J, the gap between germline ends came to 15 bases. Germline V gene sequence: CDR1 DFQATT, CDR2 SNEGSKA (reference sequence). CDR3 length: 11 residues. CDR3 sequence reads: CSARSGAREYF. Written as DNA, the CDR3 is TGCAGTGCTAGATCAGGAGCGAGGGAATACTTC.

The chain joins TRBV29-1 to TRBJ1-1; D is ambiguous. The germline CDR1 and CDR2 sequences are SQVTM and ANQGSEA. The CDR3 runs to 11 residues. The V end lost 4 bases, the J end lost 0 bases, and 3 bases lay between the germline ends. CDR3 residues: CSVVMNTEAFF. CDR3 coding DNA: TGCAGCGTTGTTATGAACACTGAAGCTTTCTTT.

A remark on this clone: A junction end diverges from the germline sequence, so it may reflect a read error. This chain connects TRBV9 to TRBJ1-5, with TRBD1 as a possible D gene (5 bases). Germline V gene lookup returns CDR1 SGDLS and CDR2 YYNGEE. This CDR3 region has 15 residues. CDR3 protein: CAGSAGGISNQPQHF. CDR3 sequence (DNA): TGTGCCGGCAGCGCCGGGGGAATTAGCAATCAGCCCCAGCATTTT. Combining the CDR3 with reference TRBV9 and TRBJ1-5 gives the whole variable domain DSGVTQTPKHLITATGQRVTLRCSPRSGDLSVYWYQQSLDQGLQFLIQYYNGEERAKGNILERFSAQQFPDLHSELNLSSLELGDSALYFCAGSAGGISNQPQHFGDGTRLSIL.

The rearrangement uses TRBV14 and TRBJ2-1, with TRBD1 as a possible D gene (5 bases). V lost 1 base and J lost 4, with 8 bases in between. Germline V gene data show CDR1 as SGHDN and CDR2 as FVKESK. The CDR3 has 14 residues. The CDR3 sequence: CASSQAPGYNEQFF. DNA of the CDR3: TGTGCCAGCAGCCAAGCTCCAGGGTACAATGAGCAGTTCTTC. The entire variable domain, with the rest obtained from reference TRBV14 and TRBJ2-1, is as follows: EAGVTQFPSHSVIEKGQTVTLRCDPISGHDNLYWYRRVMGKEIKFLLHFVKESKQDESGMPNNRFLAERTGGTYSTLKVQPAELEDSGVYFCASSQAPGYNEQFFGPGTRLTVL.

The chain employs TRBV2 and TRBJ1-5, with D perhaps matching TRBD1 (5 bases). V was shortened by 4 bases and J by 7 bases, with 17 bases between the two germline ends. Germline lookup yields CDR1 SNHLY and CDR2 FYNNEI. This CDR3 has 15 amino acids. The CDR3 DNA follows: TGTGCCAGCAGTGTGAGGCAGGGTAGTAGACAGCCCCAGCATTTT. Protein product: CASSVRQGSRQPQHF.

Worth noting for this clone: One junction end disagrees with the germline gene, perhaps due to a read error. The rearrangement joins TRBV7-9 to TRBJ2-7, with TRBD2 as a possible D gene (6 bases). Germline V CDR1 and CDR2: SEHNR, FQNEAQ (reference sequence). This CDR3 region has 16 residues. The CDR3 loop reads CSSSLLGGRSDYEQYF. The CDR3 region has the DNA TGTTCCAGCAGCCTCCTGGGGGGACGGTCGGACTACGAGCAGTACTTC.

J is TRBJ2-7 and V is TRBV19; D is perhaps TRBD2 (6 bases). The CDR3 has 13 residues. The germline V and J ends were trimmed by 8 bases and 0 bases, with 11 bases remaining between them. Germline V gene lookup returns CDR1 LNHDA and CDR2 SQIVND (reference sequence). The CDR3 DNA is TGTGCCAGTGCGGGACTCTTCTCCTACGAGCAGTACTTC. Translating gives CASAGLFSYEQYF.

The rearrangement uses TRBV10-3 and TRBJ1-1; 8 bases map to TRBD1. The CDR3 totals 14 residues. Germline loops: CDR1 ENHRY, CDR2 SYGVKD. Losses at the gene ends were 6 bases for V and 4 bases for J; bases not matched to a gene: 7. The CDR3 nucleotides are TGTGCCATCAGCGGACAGGGCCCCGGCACTGAAGCTTTCTTT. It codes for CAISGQGPGTEAFF.

This rearrangement joins TRBV5-1 to TRBJ2-7; D perhaps matches TRBD1 (5 bases). The V gene lost 2 bases and the J gene lost 5 bases, with 11 bases spanning the gap. The CDR3 spans 13 residues. Germline loops: CDR1 SGHRS, CDR2 YFSETQ. CDR3 sequence: CASSFPGFDEQYF. The CDR3 DNA reads as TGCGCCAGCAGCTTTCCAGGGTTCGACGAGCAGTACTTC.

This clone has only a few counts. The chain joins TRBV28 to TRBJ1-1; possibly TRBD1 for D (6 bases). From germline, CDR1 is MDHEN and CDR2 SYDVKM. V gave up 7 bases and J gave up 5 bases, with 17 bases separating them. The CDR3 loop spans 14 amino acids. This chain's CDR3 is CASIVGGAKTEAFF. The CDR3 DNA reads TGTGCCAGCATCGTAGGGGGGGCTAAGACTGAAGCTTTCTTT.

The chain links TRBV5-1 to TRBJ2-7; 13 bases fit TRBD2. After removal of 4 bases from V and 3 bases from J, the junction contained 7 bases not matched to a gene. Germline CDR1 and CDR2: SGHRS and YFSETQ. The length of the CDR3 is 16 residues. CDR3 sequence (DNA): TGCGCCAGCAGCATGGAGGGACTAGCGGGATTCTACGAGCAGTACTTC. This codes for CASSMEGLAGFYEQYF.

DNA of the CDR3: TGTGCCAGTAGTACGACTGGAGGTCGGCAGTTCTTC. Amino acids: CASSTTGGRQFF. V usage is TRBV19 and J usage is TRBJ2-1, with D perhaps TRBD2 (5 bases). The V gene's germline CDR1 is LNHDA and CDR2 SQIVND (reference sequence). V lost 4 bases to trimming and J lost 12 bases, with 13 bases between them. This CDR3 is 12 amino acids long.